The rows below give T cell receptor beta chains drawn from one sample of a study of graft-versus-host responses after intestinal transplantation. Assay used: immunoSEQ multiplex PCR; TCRdb lists only in-frame clones, some missing. The sample has 50,000 or so clones; around nine tenths are singletons. The sample was PBMCs, taken around 120 days after intestinal transplantation. The receptors were sampled from a human patient who received an intestinal transplant, so some T cells may come from the graft donor. CDR3s include the opening cysteine and the closing phenylalanine or tryptophan. The order of the fields is V gene, D gene, clone size, J gene, CDR3 protein, CDR3 DNA. A D gene is named only where the DNA matches it firmly. Rows give clone size only sometimes, using once, few, many, or a class for an expanded clone.

TRBV19	TRBD2	once	TRBJ2-7	CASSMKAGGYSYEQYF	TGTGCCAGTAGTATGAAAGCGGGAGGGTACTCCTACGAGCAGTACTTC
TRBV29-1	TRBD1	NA	TRBJ2-7	CSVKTGTGGFYEQYF	TGCAGCGTGAAAACCGGGACAGGGGGTTTCTACGAGCAGTACTTC
TRBV6-1	NA	once	TRBJ1-2	CASTNLAGVGGYTF	TGTGCCAGCACCAACCTGGCGGGGGTAGGTGGCTACACCTTC
TRBV7-2	NA	NA	TRBJ2-7	CASSLVESSYEQYF	TGTGCCAGCAGCTTAGTGGAGAGCTCCTACGAGCAGTACTTC
TRBV5-1	TRBD1	NA	TRBJ1-2	CASSLEGQAYGYTF	TGCGCCAGCAGCCTAGAAGGACAGGCCTATGGCTACACCTTC
TRBV27	NA	NA	TRBJ1-2	CASSLRNNYGYTF	TGTGCCAGCAGTTTGCGGAATAACTATGGCTACACCTTC
TRBV28	TRBD1	once	TRBJ1-1	CASSLAQGATEAFF	TGTGCCAGCAGTTTAGCACAGGGGGCGACTGAAGCTTTCTTT
TRBV6-6	TRBD1	NA	TRBJ2-5	CASSYSDREQETQYF	TGTGCCAGCAGTTACTCTGACAGGGAACAAGAGACCCAGTACTTC
TRBV5-5	NA	NA	TRBJ1-2	CASSLGRTGYGYTF	TGTGCCAGCAGCTTGGGACGGACTGGCTATGGCTACACCTTC
TRBV21-1	NA	NA	TRBJ2-3	CASSLDGTDTQYF	TGTGCCAGCAGCCTCGACGGGACAGATACGCAGTATTTT
TRBV28	NA	NA	TRBJ2-5	CASSLTPYQETQYF	TGTGCCAGCAGCCTCACACCCTACCAAGAGACCCAGTACTTC
TRBV7-9	NA	NA	TRBJ2-1	CASSLGLAQYNEQFF	TGTGCCAGCAGCTTAGGCCTAGCGCAATACAATGAGCAGTTCTTC
TRBV18	NA	NA	TRBJ2-7	CASTTGLLSYEQYF	TGTGCCAGCACCACAGGGTTGCTCTCCTACGAGCAGTACTTC
TRBV18	NA	NA	TRBJ1-4	CASSPPGGIGEKLFF	TGTGCCAGCTCACCACCCGGAGGGATAGGTGAAAAACTGTTTTTT
TRBV10-3	TRBD1	NA	TRBJ1-1	CAISARDRVTEAFF	TGTGCCATCAGTGCCCGGGACAGGGTTACTGAAGCTTTCTTT
TRBV19	NA	NA	TRBJ2-7	CASSEQGGEQYF	TGTGCCAGTAGTGAGCAGGGTGGCGAGCAGTACTTC
TRBV18	NA	NA	TRBJ2-1	CASSLEGARGPSAEQFF	TGTGCCAGCTCGCTCGAAGGGGCCCGAGGGCCCTCGGCTGAGCAGTTCTTC
TRBV2	NA	NA	TRBJ2-1	CASWGANEQFF	TGTGCCAGCTGGGGGGCTAATGAGCAGTTCTTC
TRBV7-9	TRBD2	NA	TRBJ2-5	CAASGGRGETQYF	TGTGCCGCTTCGGGGGGGCGCGGAGAGACCCAGTACTTC
TRBV28	NA	NA	TRBJ1-2	CASTLGQNYGYTF	TGTGCCAGCACCTTAGGACAAAACTATGGCTACACCTTC
TRBV27	TRBD2	NA	TRBJ2-6	CASSPTSGSSGANVLTF	TGTGCCAGCAGTCCGACTAGCGGGTCCTCTGGGGCCAACGTCCTGACTTTC
TRBV6-1	NA	NA	TRBJ2-1	CASSEQGRAYNEQFF	TGTGCCAGCAGTGAACAGGGCCGAGCCTACAATGAGCAGTTCTTC
TRBV7-7	TRBD1	NA	TRBJ2-1	CASSRDRGGMADEQFF	TGTGCCAGCAGCCGGGACAGGGGCGGTATGGCCGATGAGCAGTTCTTC